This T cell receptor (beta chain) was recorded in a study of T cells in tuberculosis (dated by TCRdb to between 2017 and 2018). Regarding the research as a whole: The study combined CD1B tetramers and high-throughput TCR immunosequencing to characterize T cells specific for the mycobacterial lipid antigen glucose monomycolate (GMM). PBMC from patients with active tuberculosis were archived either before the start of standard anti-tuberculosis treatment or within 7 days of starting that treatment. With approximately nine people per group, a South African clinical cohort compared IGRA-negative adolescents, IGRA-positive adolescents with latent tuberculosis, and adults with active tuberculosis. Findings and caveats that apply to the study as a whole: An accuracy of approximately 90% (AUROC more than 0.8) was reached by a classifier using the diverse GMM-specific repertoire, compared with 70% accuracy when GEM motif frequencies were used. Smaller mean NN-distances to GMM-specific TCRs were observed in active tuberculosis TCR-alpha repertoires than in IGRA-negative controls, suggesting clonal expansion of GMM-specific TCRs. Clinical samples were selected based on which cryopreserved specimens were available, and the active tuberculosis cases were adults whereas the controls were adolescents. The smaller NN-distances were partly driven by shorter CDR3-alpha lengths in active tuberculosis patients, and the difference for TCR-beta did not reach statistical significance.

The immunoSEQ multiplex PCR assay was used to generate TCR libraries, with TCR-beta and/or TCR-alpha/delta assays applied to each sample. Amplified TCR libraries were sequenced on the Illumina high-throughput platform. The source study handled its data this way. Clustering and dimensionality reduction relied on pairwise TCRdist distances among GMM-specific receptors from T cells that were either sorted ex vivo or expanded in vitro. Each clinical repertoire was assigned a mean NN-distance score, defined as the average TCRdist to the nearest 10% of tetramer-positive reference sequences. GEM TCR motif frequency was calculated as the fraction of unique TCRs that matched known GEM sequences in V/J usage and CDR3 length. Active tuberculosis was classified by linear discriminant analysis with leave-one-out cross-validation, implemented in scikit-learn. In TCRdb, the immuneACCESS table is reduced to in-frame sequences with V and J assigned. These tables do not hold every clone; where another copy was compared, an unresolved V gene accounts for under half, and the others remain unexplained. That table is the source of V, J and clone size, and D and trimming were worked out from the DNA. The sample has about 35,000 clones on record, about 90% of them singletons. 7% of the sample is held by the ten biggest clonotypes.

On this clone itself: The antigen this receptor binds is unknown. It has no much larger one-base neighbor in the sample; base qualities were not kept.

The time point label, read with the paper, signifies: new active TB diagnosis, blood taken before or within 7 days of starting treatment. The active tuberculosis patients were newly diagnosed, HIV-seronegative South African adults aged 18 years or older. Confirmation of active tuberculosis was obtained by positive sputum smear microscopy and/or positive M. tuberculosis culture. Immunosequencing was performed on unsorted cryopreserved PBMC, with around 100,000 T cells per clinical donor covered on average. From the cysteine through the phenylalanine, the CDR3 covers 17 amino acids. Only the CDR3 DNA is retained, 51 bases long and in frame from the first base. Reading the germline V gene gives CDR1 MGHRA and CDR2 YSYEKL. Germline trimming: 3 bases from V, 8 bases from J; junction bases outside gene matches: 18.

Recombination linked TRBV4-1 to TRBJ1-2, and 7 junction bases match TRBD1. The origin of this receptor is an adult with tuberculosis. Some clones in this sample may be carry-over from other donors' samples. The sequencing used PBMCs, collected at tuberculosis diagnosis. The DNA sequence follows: TGCGCCAGCAGCCAGACATCGGTAGGGGGCCGAACTATGGGCTACACCTTC. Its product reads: CASSQTSVGGRTMGYTF.